A selection of T cell receptor beta chains follows, all from one sample in a study of blood T cell repertoires in COVID-19. The data were produced by immunoSEQ multiplex PCR, yet TCRdb's version contains in-frame clones alone and is incomplete. The repertoire holds a few hundred thousand clones, with about 85% as singletons. Sequenced: PBMCs or T cells enriched from blood (not recorded which). The receptors stem from a woman aged 45-59 years who had recovered from COVID-19. The conserved cysteine and the conserved F or W are not part of the CDR3 here.

TRBJ1-4 | TRBV3-1/TRBV3-2 | ASRRAADRDEKLF
TRBJ1-1 | TRBV18 | ASSPYDTNTEAF
TRBJ2-2 | TRBV28 | ASSPRGELF
TRBJ2-3 | TRBV29-1 | SVRTSGSDTQY
TRBJ2-7 | TRBV28 | ASSLSDMDYEQY
TRBJ1-6 | TRBV14 | ASSLQNPYNSPLH
TRBJ2-3 | TRBV4-3 | ASSQLLAGDTDTQY
TRBJ1-4 | TRBV28 | ASSSTFERVEKLF
TRBJ1-5 | TRBV19 | ASSIRDGGSNQPQH
TRBJ1-1 | TRBV19 | ASSPTPGVGTEAF
TRBJ1-1 | TRBV5-5 | ASSYTADTEAF
TRBJ2-1 | TRBV7-2 | ASSLLGQGAFNEQF
TRBJ2-2 | TRBV4-1 | ASSQVAGGGTGELF
TRBJ1-3 | TRBV7-9 | ASSTDSQSAGNTIY